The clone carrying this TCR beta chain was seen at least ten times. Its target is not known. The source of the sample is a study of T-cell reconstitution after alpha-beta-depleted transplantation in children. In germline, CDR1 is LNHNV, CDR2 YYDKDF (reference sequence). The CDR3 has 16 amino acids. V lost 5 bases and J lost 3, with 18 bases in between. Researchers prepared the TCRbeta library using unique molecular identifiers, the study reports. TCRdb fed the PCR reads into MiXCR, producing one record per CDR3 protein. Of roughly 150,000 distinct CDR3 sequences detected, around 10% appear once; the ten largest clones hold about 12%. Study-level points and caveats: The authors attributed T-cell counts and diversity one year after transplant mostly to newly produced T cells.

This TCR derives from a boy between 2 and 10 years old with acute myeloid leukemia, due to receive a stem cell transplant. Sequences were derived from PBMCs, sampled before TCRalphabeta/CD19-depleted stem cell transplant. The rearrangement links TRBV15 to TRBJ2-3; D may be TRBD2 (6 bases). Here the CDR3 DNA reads TGTGCCACCAGCCCCCGCGCCGCGGGGAATACAGATACGCAGTATTTT. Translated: CATSPRAAGNTDTQYF.